This TCR beta chain was observed in a study of beta chain features in type 1 diabetes. General observations from the study: Whether TCRB rearrangement is influenced by HLA type was left unresolved in this analysis. Shortening that was moderate but significant affected the TCRB CDR3s of Type 1 diabetes patients in all four CD4+ subsets. VDJ junctions from type 1 diabetes patients carried fewer insertions and larger deletions.

This clone was found a few times. The antigen remains undetermined. Trimming took 9 bases from V and 3 from J, leaving 14 bases between them. This CDR3 is 14 amino acids long. Germline V gives CDR1 SGHAT, CDR2 FQNNGV. Investigators reverse transcribed all isolated RNA, so they sequenced expressed TCRB transcripts. Sequencing used immunoSEQ multiplex PCR; TCRdb keeps in-frame clones, though not all of them. The profile shows 250,000 or so clones, 20% of them singletons. Sequenced sample: naive CD4+ T cells from blood. V is TRBV11-2 and J is TRBJ2-2, with unresolved D. The sequence came from a woman in her 40s with type 1 diabetes. The CDR3 protein is CASIKSLDTGELFF. As DNA, the CDR3 is TGTGCCAGTATAAAGAGCTTAGACACCGGGGAGCTGTTTTTT.